Described below is a single T cell receptor (beta chain) sequence and its context. At the DNA level, this CDR3 is encoded by other sequences in the same sample as well. Trimming at V came to 8 bases and at J to 2 bases, leaving 1 base not matched to a gene. The CDR3 has 12 residues. Germline CDR1 reads MDHEN; CDR2 reads SYDVKM. Per the original data handling: Reference gene primer amplification yielded estimated nucleated cell counts. Method: immunoSEQ multiplex PCR; TCRdb's copy keeps in-frame clones and lacks some. The DNA gave D and trimming, while V, J and clone size come from that table. The repertoire holds 400,000 or so clones, with approximately 86% as singletons. These data are taken from a study of blood T cell repertoires in COVID-19. Turning to the study itself: Samples taken during acute and convalescent COVID-19 were collected in the United States, Italy and Spain. The cDNA or gDNA used as material had been derived from T cells, B-cell-depleted T cells, or PBMCs.

The chain is built from TRBV28 and TRBJ1-1; 8 bases match TRBD1. This clonotype originated in a human donor in a cohort sampled during active COVID-19. What was sequenced was peripheral blood. CDR3 loop: CASQGANTEAFF. The CDR3 DNA follows: TGTGCCAGCCAGGGGGCTAACACTGAAGCTTTCTTT.